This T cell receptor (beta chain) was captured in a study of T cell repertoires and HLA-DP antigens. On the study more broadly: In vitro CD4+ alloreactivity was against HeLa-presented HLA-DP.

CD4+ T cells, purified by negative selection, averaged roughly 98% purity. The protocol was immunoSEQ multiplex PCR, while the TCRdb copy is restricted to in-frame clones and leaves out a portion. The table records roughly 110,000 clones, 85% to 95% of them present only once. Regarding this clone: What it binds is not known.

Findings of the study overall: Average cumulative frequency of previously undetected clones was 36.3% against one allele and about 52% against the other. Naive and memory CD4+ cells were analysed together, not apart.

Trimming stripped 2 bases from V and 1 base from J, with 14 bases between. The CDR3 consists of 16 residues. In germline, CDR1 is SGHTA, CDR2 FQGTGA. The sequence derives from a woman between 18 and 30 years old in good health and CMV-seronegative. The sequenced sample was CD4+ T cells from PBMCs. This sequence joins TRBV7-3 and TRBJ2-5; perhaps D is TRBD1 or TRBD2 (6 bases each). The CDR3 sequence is CASSLGRGDGQETQYF. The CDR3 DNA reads TGTGCCAGCAGCTTAGGAAGGGGGGACGGCCAAGAGACCCAGTACTTC.